Described below is a single TCR beta chain sequence and its context. Its antigen is as yet unknown. The junction shows a germline mismatch at one end, possibly a read error. The sample originates from a study of beta chain features in type 1 diabetes. Study-level information: Across the samples, more than 85 million sorted cells were examined in total. Notes on the study in general: Type 1 diabetes patients had moderately but significantly shorter TCRB CDR3s in all four CD4+ subsets. Insertion counts at VDJ junctions were lower in type 1 diabetes patients, who also showed more deletions there.

This CDR3 spans 14 amino acids. Germline lookup yields CDR1 MGHDK and CDR2 SYGVNS. The isolated RNA, all of it, was reverse transcribed, so expressed TCRB transcripts were what got sequenced. Produced via immunoSEQ multiplex PCR; TCRdb's table is partial and in-frame only. This table holds 240,000 or so clones, roughly 20% found once. This TCR was sampled from a woman aged 35 to 49 with type 1 diabetes. The sample taken for sequencing was naive CD4+ T cells from blood. The chain uses TRBV25-1 and TRBJ1-4, with D maybe TRBD1 (6 bases). This chain's CDR3 is CASSAANGRGPGVF. CDR3 DNA sequence: TGTGCCAGCAGCGCTGCTAATGGCAGGGGCCCCGGGGTTTTT.